These T cell receptor beta chains were read from a single sample in a study. Each CDR3 protein is one row after TCRdb ran MiXCR on the 5' RACE reads. The sample carries 35,000 to 50,000 distinct CDR3 sequences, about a fifth recorded once. The source material was Tregs sorted from a lymph node. The receptor source for this set is a female donor with breast cancer. The CDR3 runs from the conserved cysteine through the conserved F or W. Fields, in order: V gene, J gene, clone size, CDR3 length, D gene, CDR3 protein, CDR3 DNA. A D gene is named only where the DNA matches it firmly. Expanded clones are given a class, and other clones once, few, many or no size at all.

>TRBV19|TRBJ1-5|once|14|-
CACTGQYSNQPQHF
TGTGCCTGTACCGGACAGTATAGCAATCAGCCCCAGCATTTT
>TRBV9|TRBJ2-7|few|16|TRBD2
CASSPSGASGTYEQYF
TGTGCCAGCAGCCCCTCTGGGGCTAGCGGGACCTACGAGCAGTACTTC
>TRBV29-1|TRBJ2-1|-|13|-
CSVDGVTYNEQFF
TGCAGCGTTGATGGGGTCACCTACAATGAGCAGTTCTTC
>TRBV12-3/TRBV12-4|TRBJ2-5|-|13|-
CASTRIGMETQYF
TGTGCCAGCACCCGGATAGGGATGGAGACCCAGTACTTC
>TRBV27|TRBJ2-7|-|14|-
CASSLAAGSYEQYF
TGTGCCAGCAGTTTAGCGGCTGGGTCCTACGAGCAGTACTTC
>TRBV30|TRBJ2-7|-|15|-
CAWSPGAALSYEQYF
TGTGCCTGGAGTCCCGGGGCAGCCCTCTCCTACGAGCAGTACTTC
>TRBV20-1|TRBJ2-2|-|13|-
CSARQMLTGELFF
TGCAGTGCTAGACAGATGCTGACCGGGGAGCTGTTTTTT
>TRBV7-2|TRBJ2-1|-|16|TRBD2
CASSWGYGAGYNEQFF
TGTGCCAGCAGCTGGGGATACGGAGCGGGGTACAATGAGCAGTTCTTC
>TRBV5-1|TRBJ2-7|-|14|-
CASRWGFNSYEQYF
TGCGCCAGCAGATGGGGGTTCAACTCCTACGAGCAGTACTTC
>TRBV7-2|TRBJ2-4|many|15|-
CASSLVAGGGNIQYF
TGTGCCAGCAGCTTAGTGGCAGGGGGAGGAAACATTCAGTACTTC
>TRBV12-3/TRBV12-4|TRBJ2-7|-|13|-
CASSLVGIHEQYF
TGTGCCAGCAGTTTAGTAGGTATTCACGAGCAGTACTTC
>TRBV7-2|TRBJ2-5|many|17|-
CASSLAFQQGVGETQYF
TGTGCCAGCAGCTTAGCGTTTCAACAGGGAGTGGGGGAGACCCAGTACTTC
>TRBV24-1|TRBJ2-1|-|11|-
CATSVGTEQFF
TGTGCCACCAGTGTAGGGACAGAGCAGTTCTTC
>TRBV28|TRBJ2-2|-|15|-
CASSPPTGNTGELFF
TGTGCCAGCAGTCCACCGACAGGGAACACCGGGGAGCTGTTTTTT
>TRBV29-1|TRBJ2-7|many|15|TRBD1
CSVEVRGTGGWEQYF
TGCAGCGTTGAAGTACGTGGGACAGGGGGCTGGGAGCAGTACTTC
>TRBV13|TRBJ2-1|-|15|-
CASSLVSGAGNEQFF
TGTGCCAGCAGCTTAGTGTCGGGTGCTGGCAATGAGCAGTTCTTC
>TRBV6-1|TRBJ1-2|many|14|-
CASSDIGGNYGYTF
TGTGCCAGCAGCGATATAGGAGGGAACTATGGCTACACCTTC
>TRBV7-9|TRBJ2-3|-|13|-
CASTTWDTDTQYF
TGTGCCAGCACCACCTGGGACACAGATACGCAGTATTTT
>TRBV4-1|TRBJ2-5|few|16|TRBD2
CASSQGTGSGGGTQYF
TGCGCCAGCAGCCAAGGGACTGGGTCAGGCGGGGGGACCCAGTACTTC
>TRBV12-3/TRBV12-4|TRBJ2-2|many|13|-
CASSFGNTGELFF
TGTGCCAGCAGTTTCGGGAACACCGGGGAGCTGTTTTTT
>TRBV7-3|TRBJ2-1|-|16|TRBD2
CAGSLAGGPSYNEQFF
TGTGCCGGCAGCTTAGCGGGAGGGCCGTCCTACAATGAGCAGTTCTTC
>TRBV7-7|TRBJ1-1|-|13|-
CASSLTENTEAFF
TGTGCTAGCAGCTTAACGGAGAACACTGAAGCTTTCTTT
>TRBV6-5|TRBJ2-6|-|14|-
CASSIKGGANVLTF
TGTGCCAGCAGTATTAAGGGTGGGGCCAACGTCCTGACTTTC
>TRBV4-1|TRBJ2-7|few|17|TRBD1
CASSQERGGQGSYEQYF
TGCGCCAGCAGCCAAGAGAGGGGCGGACAGGGGTCCTACGAGCAGTACTTC
>TRBV7-6|TRBJ2-7|many|16|TRBD2
CASSLSAGTSKYEQYF
TGTGCCAGCAGCTTATCGGCCGGGACTAGCAAGTACGAGCAGTACTTC
>TRBV4-1|TRBJ2-5|many|16|-
CASSQDLTGIQETQYF
TGCGCCAGCAGCCAAGACTTAACAGGGATACAAGAGACCCAGTACTTC
>TRBV15|TRBJ1-3|-|15|-
CATSAVRQMRNTIYF
TGTGCCACCAGCGCAGTTAGACAAATGAGGAACACCATATATTTT